Listed here are 10 T cell receptor beta chains from one sample, sequenced in a study of beta chain features in type 1 diabetes. These receptors' targets are unknown. Sequenced material consisted of expressed TCRB transcripts (all of the isolated RNA was reverse transcribed). Some clones are missing from TCRdb's copy, which holds only in-frame ones; the method was immunoSEQ multiplex PCR. The sample lists 95,000 to 150,000 clones; roughly 17% were seen once. Study conclusions and caveats: TCRB CDR3 length was moderately but significantly reduced in all four CD4+ subsets of Type 1 diabetes patients.

Input material: central memory CD4+ T cells from blood. Receptor source: a man in his thirties or forties with type 1 diabetes.

This chain links TRBV9 with TRBJ1-1; 9 bases are a match to TRBD1. This CDR3 contains 15 residues. The ends lost 3 bases at V and 4 bases at J; junction bases unmatched: 7. Germline V gives CDR1 SGDLS, CDR2 YYNGEE. CDR3 DNA: TGTGCCAGCAGCGCGGACAGGGGAAGGAGCACTGAAGCTTTCTTT. Its translation: CASSADRGRSTEAFF.

This clone has a handful of counts. V gene TRBV19 combines with J gene TRBJ2-7, with D maybe TRBD1 (6 bases). From germline, CDR1 is LNHDA and CDR2 SQIVND (reference sequence). The CDR3 runs 15 residues. Between the trimmed V and J ends, which lost 2 bases and 3 bases, there was a span of 14 bases. The CDR3 region has the DNA TGTGCCAGTAGTATAAGGGGACACCTAAGCTACGAGCAGTACTTC. Translation: CASSIRGHLSYEQYF.

This clone came up a few times. The rearrangement joins TRBV2 to TRBJ2-3; D ambiguous. Deletions cut 8 bases from V and 2 bases from J, with 8 bases between. CDR1 is SNHLY and CDR2 is FYNNEI in the germline V gene. CDR3 size: 12 residues. The CDR3, as DNA: TGTGCCAGCTCGCGGAACACAGATACGCAGTATTTT. It specifies CASSRNTDTQYF.

The V call is TRBV6-6, the J call TRBJ2-1; a possible D gene is TRBD1 (5 bases). Per the germline V gene, CDR1 is MNHNY and CDR2 is SVGAGI (reference sequence). Trimming pared 2 bases from V and 3 bases from J, leaving 5 bases between. The CDR3 length is 13 residues. CDR3 loop: CASSYDSYNEQFF. The CDR3 coding sequence is TGTGCCAGCAGTTACGACAGCTACAATGAGCAGTTCTTC.

The chain recombines TRBV19 with TRBJ2-1; no definite D call. Per germline, CDR1 LNHDA and CDR2 SQIVND (reference sequence). V was cut by 2 bases and J by 5 bases, with 7 bases left in between. The CDR3 runs to 13 residues. The CDR3 is CASSISADNEQFF. In DNA form, the CDR3 reads TGTGCCAGTAGTATATCGGCGGACAATGAGCAGTTCTTC.

This clone was seen a handful of times. CDR3 loop: CASSSGGHSPLHF. The CDR3 nucleotides read TGTGCCAGCAGTTCAGGGGGACATTCACCCCTCCACTTT. V gene TRBV6-5 combines with J gene TRBJ1-6; 7 bases map to TRBD1. Germline V lookup: CDR1 MNHEY, CDR2 SVGAGI. V was clipped by 4 bases and J by 8 bases; unmatched bases: 2. CDR3 length equals 13 residues.

This clone appeared a few times. The genes are TRBV7-2 and TRBJ1-6; tentatively, D is TRBD1 (5 bases). Germline loops: CDR1 SGHTA, CDR2 FQGNSA. The CDR3 spans 15 residues. The V end lost 4 bases, the J end lost 8 bases, and 15 bases lay between the germline ends. CDR3 DNA sequence: TGTGCCAGCAGCTCCCGGGGCCTGAGGGATTCACCCCTCCACTTT. It encodes CASSSRGLRDSPLHF.

The table lists this clone with many counts. The chain combines TRBV4-3 with TRBJ2-1; D is unresolved. V was trimmed by 0 bases and J by 0 bases, leaving 9 bases between them. The CDR3 has 16 residues. Germline V gene data show CDR1 as LGHNA and CDR2 as YSLEER. CDR3 residues: CASSQDAATSYNEQFF. In DNA, the CDR3 is TGCGCCAGCAGCCAAGATGCAGCGACCTCCTACAATGAGCAGTTCTTC.

V and J are TRBV5-4 and TRBJ2-1; D is unclear. V was shortened by 0 bases and J by 8 bases, with 9 bases between the two germline ends. The CDR3 is made up of 13 amino acids. From germline, CDR1 is SGHNT and CDR2 YYREEE (reference sequence). The chain's CDR3 is CASSLGSRYEQFF. The CDR3 DNA reads as TGTGCCAGCAGCTTGGGCAGCCGATATGAGCAGTTCTTC.

The chain uses TRBV2 and TRBJ1-4, with 8 bases that match TRBD1. CDR1 is SNHLY and CDR2 is FYNNEI in the germline V gene. This CDR3 region has 14 residues. J gave up 3 bases and V 6 bases, and 3 bases lay outside the gene matches. CDR3 protein: CASSPTGANEKLFF. In DNA form, the CDR3 reads TGTGCCAGCAGCCCGACAGGGGCTAATGAAAAACTGTTTTTT.